The T cell receptor (beta chain) under discussion was sequenced for a study of blood T cell repertoires in COVID-19. Assay used: immunoSEQ multiplex PCR; TCRdb lists only in-frame clones, some missing. The sample includes approximately 310,000 clones, 85% of them seen just once. Trimming left V 1 base short and J 4 bases short, with 10 bases between. The CDR3 is 14 amino acids. Germline assignment: CDR1 SGHAT and CDR2 FQNNGV. Sequencing was done on a sample of PBMCs or T cells enriched from blood (not recorded which). The source of this sequence is a woman aged 25 to 45 who had been exposed to COVID-19. The V and J genes are TRBV11-2 and TRBJ2-5, with D perhaps matching TRBD1 (5 bases). In DNA, the CDR3 is TGTGCCAGCAGCTTAGGGCAGGGTGGAGAGACCCAGTACTTC. It specifies CASSLGQGGETQYF.